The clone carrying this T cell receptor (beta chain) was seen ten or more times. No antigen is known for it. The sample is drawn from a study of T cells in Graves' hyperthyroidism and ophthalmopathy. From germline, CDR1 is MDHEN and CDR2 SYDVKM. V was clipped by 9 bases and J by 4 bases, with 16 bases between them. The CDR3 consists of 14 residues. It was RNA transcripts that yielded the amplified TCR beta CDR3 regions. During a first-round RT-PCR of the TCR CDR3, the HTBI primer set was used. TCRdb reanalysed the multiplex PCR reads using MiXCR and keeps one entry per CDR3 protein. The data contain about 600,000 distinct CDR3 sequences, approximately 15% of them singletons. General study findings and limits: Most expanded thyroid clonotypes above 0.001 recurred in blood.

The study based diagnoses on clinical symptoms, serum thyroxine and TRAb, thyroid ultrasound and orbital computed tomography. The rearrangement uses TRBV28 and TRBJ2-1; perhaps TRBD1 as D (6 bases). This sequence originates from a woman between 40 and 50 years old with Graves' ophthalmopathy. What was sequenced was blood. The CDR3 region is CASEVGGIYNEQFF. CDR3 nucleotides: TGTGCCAGTGAGGTAGGGGGAATATACAATGAGCAGTTCTTC.